The 16 T cell receptor beta chains below come from one sample, sequenced in a study of cytomegalovirus exposure and HLA in healthy donors. Clones were sequenced by immunoSEQ multiplex PCR, and TCRdb holds only the in-frame ones, with some missing. Altogether 230,000 or so clones are present, 88% being singletons, with the ten largest covering approximately 2.9%. The sample taken for sequencing was PBMCs. The receptors here all came from a woman aged 18-29 years in good health and CMV-seronegative.

The J gene is TRBJ2-5, the V gene TRBV28; 7 bases agree with TRBD1. V lost 3 bases and J lost 1; bases outside the gene matches: 5. CDR3 size: 15 residues. The germline V gene encodes CDR1 MDHEN and CDR2 SYDVKM. CDR3 nucleotide sequence: TGTGCCAGCAGTTTCACCGACAGGGCCCAAGAGACCCAGTACTTC. Translated: CASSFTDRAQETQYF.

The rearrangement joins TRBV27 to TRBJ2-1; 13 nucleotides agree with TRBD2. Germline V gene lookup returns CDR1 MNHEY and CDR2 SMNVEV (reference sequence). CDR3 length: 20 amino acids. J gave up 4 bases and V 10 bases, and 22 bases lay outside the gene matches. The CDR3 reads CANRFGPGLAGRPGYNEQFF. The CDR3 DNA sequence: TGTGCCAACAGGTTCGGGCCGGGACTAGCGGGAAGGCCGGGATACAATGAGCAGTTCTTC.

The V call is TRBV10-3, the J call TRBJ2-7; 7 nucleotides match TRBD1. J lost 3 bases, V lost 3 bases, and 5 bases had no gene match. This CDR3 has 14 residues. Germline-derived CDR1 and CDR2 are ENHRY and SYGVKD. CDR3 protein: CAISDDRVNYEQYF. CDR3 bases: TGTGCCATCAGTGACGACAGGGTAAACTACGAGCAGTACTTC.

The chain is built from TRBV10-3 and TRBJ2-1; 9 bases are a match to TRBD2. Trimming at V came to 7 bases and at J to 7 bases, leaving 11 bases not matched to a gene. The CDR3 runs to 15 residues. Germline values: CDR1 ENHRY, CDR2 SYGVKD. The chain's CDR3 is CAITAGGIYRNEQFF. As DNA, the CDR3 is TGTGCCATCACTGCGGGAGGGATCTATCGAAATGAGCAGTTCTTC.

This chain joins TRBV27 and TRBJ2-5; 8 nucleotides match TRBD1. The J segment lost 2 bases and the V segment lost 4 bases, leaving 3 bases of the junction unmatched. The CDR3 contains 14 residues. CDR1 and CDR2 from the germline V gene are MNHEY and SMNVEV (reference sequence). In nucleotides, the CDR3 is TGTGCCAGCAGTTCGCACAGGGGGCAAGAGACCCAGTACTTC. Amino acids: CASSSHRGQETQYF.

V is TRBV27 and J is TRBJ1-3, with D uncertain. V lost 6 bases, J lost 0 bases, and 9 bases lay in between. CDR1 and CDR2 from the germline V gene are MNHEY and SMNVEV (reference sequence). The CDR3 length is 14 residues. CDR3 sequence: CASSPSGSGNTIYF. In DNA, the CDR3 is TGTGCCAGCAGCCCGTCGGGCTCTGGAAACACCATATATTTT.

This clone was observed a few times. This chain joins TRBV20-1 and TRBJ1-2; D gene ambiguous. V lost 6 bases and J 2 bases, leaving 7 bases between the germline ends. Germline V gene sequence: CDR1 DFQATT, CDR2 SNEGSKA (reference sequence). This CDR3 has 11 residues. This CDR3 is CSARLNYGYTF. For the CDR3, the DNA is TGCAGTGCGAGACTCAACTATGGCTACACCTTC.

The rearrangement uses TRBV18 and TRBJ1-2; D uncertain. This CDR3 has 12 amino acids. Germline V gene data show CDR1 as KGHSH and CDR2 as LQKENI. V gave up 0 bases and J gave up 14 bases, with 13 bases separating them. The DNA for the CDR3 is TGTGCCAGCTCACCACCTGCCGGACTTAATACCTTC. Protein: CASSPPAGLNTF.

V usage is TRBV10-1 and J usage is TRBJ1-3; D remains ambiguous. Germline V CDR1 and CDR2: WNHNN, SYGVQD (reference sequence). Trimming took off 0 bases at V and 1 base at J, with 7 bases between the two ends. The CDR3 length is 15 residues. This CDR3 is CASSESRGSGNTIYF. The CDR3 nucleotides are TGCGCCAGCAGTGAGTCAAGAGGGTCTGGAAACACCATATATTTT.

The chain is built from TRBV15 and TRBJ1-1; the D gene is possibly TRBD1 (6 bases). CDR3 size: 16 residues. Germline assignment: CDR1 LNHNV and CDR2 YYDKDF (reference sequence). The V gene lost 0 bases and the J gene lost 5 bases, with 16 bases spanning the gap. The CDR3 DNA follows: TGTGCCACCAGCAGAGAAAGATCCAGGGGTGAAACTGAAGCTTTCTTT. Its translation: CATSRERSRGETEAFF.

The rearrangement joins TRBV28 to TRBJ1-2, with 7 bases lining up with TRBD1. CDR1 is MDHEN, CDR2 SYDVKM, per germline. The CDR3 runs 13 residues. V shed 5 bases and J 2 bases; nucleotides not matched to a gene: 2. The CDR3 DNA sequence: TGTGCCAGCAGTCCGACAGGGAACTATGGCTACACCTTC. It yields the protein CASSPTGNYGYTF.

The chain employs TRBV11-3 and TRBJ2-1; 11 bases map to TRBD2. J was trimmed by 0 bases and V by 5 bases; bases with no gene match: 9. The CDR3 has 18 residues. Per germline, CDR1 SGHNT and CDR2 YENEEA. The DNA of the CDR3 is TGTGCCAGCAGCGAGACTAGCGGGACTGGAAGCTCCTACAATGAGCAGTTCTTC. Amino acids: CASSETSGTGSSYNEQFF.

V gene TRBV28 combines with J gene TRBJ2-7, with D perhaps matching TRBD1 (5 bases). V was pared by 3 bases and J by 1 base, with 13 bases between. The CDR3 is 15 residues long. The germline gives CDR1 MDHEN, CDR2 SYDVKM. This CDR3 reads CASSLLITGSYEQYF. In DNA, the CDR3 is TGTGCCAGCAGTTTGTTGATTACAGGATCCTACGAGCAGTACTTC. Filled out from reference TRBV28 and TRBJ2-7, the complete variable domain reads DVKVTQSSRYLVKRTGEKVFLECVQDMDHENMFWYRQDPGLGLRLIYFSYDVKMKEKGDIPEGYSVSREKKERFSLILESASTNQTSMYLCASSLLITGSYEQYFGPGTRLTVT.

The V call is TRBV10-3, the J call TRBJ2-2, with D possibly TRBD2 on 5 matching bases. The germline gives CDR1 ENHRY, CDR2 SYGVKD. Deletions cut 8 bases from V and 0 bases from J, with 10 bases between. This CDR3 comprises 14 residues. The CDR3 here is CAIHPGTNTGELFF. The CDR3, as DNA: TGTGCCATCCACCCGGGGACGAACACCGGGGAGCTGTTTTTT.

The gene calls are TRBV4-3 and TRBJ2-2; 9 bases map to TRBD2. The V gene end was trimmed by 0 bases and the J gene end by 0 bases; junction bases not matched to a gene: 8. The length of the CDR3 is 19 residues. Germline CDR1 is LGHNA and CDR2 is YSLEER. CDR3 amino acids: CASSQDQLAGLANTGELFF. The CDR3 DNA reads TGCGCCAGCAGCCAAGACCAGCTAGCGGGATTGGCGAACACCGGGGAGCTGTTTTTT.

The gene calls are TRBV2 and TRBJ1-2, with D possibly being TRBD1 (6 bases). Germline V gene lookup returns CDR1 SNHLY and CDR2 FYNNEI. The CDR3 spans 15 residues. V was trimmed by 4 bases and J by 4 bases, leaving 16 bases between them. CDR3 in amino acids: CASSVRGRGAYGYTF. For the CDR3, the DNA is TGTGCCAGCAGTGTTCGGGGCAGGGGAGCCTATGGCTACACCTTC.